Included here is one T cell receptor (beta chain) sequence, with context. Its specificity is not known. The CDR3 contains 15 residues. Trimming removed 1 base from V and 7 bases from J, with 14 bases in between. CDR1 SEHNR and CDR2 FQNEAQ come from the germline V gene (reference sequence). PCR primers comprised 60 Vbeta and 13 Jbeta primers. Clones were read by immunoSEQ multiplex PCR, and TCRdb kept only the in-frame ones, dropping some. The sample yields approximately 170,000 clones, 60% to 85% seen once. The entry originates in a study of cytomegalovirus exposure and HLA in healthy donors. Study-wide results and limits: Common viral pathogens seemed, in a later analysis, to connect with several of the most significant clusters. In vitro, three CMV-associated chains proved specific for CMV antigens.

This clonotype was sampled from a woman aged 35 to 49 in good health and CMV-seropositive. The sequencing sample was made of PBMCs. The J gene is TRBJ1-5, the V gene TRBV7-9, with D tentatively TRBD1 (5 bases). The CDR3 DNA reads TGTGCCAGCAGCTTAGAGGGGCAGGGCGGCCAGCCCCAGCATTTT. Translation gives CASSLEGQGGQPQHF.